The entry below describes one T cell receptor beta chain. This entry is derived from a study of cytomegalovirus exposure and HLA in healthy donors. Study at large: Most genotyped donors, around four fifths of fewer than 400, had Caucasian-associated genetic ancestry.

The J segment lost 4 bases and the V segment lost 4 bases, leaving 9 bases of the junction unmatched. The CDR3 length is 14 residues. Germline V gene sequence: CDR1 SQVTM, CDR2 ANQGSEA. The PCR ran on 60 Vbeta and 13 Jbeta primers. Sequencing used immunoSEQ multiplex PCR; TCRdb keeps in-frame clones, though not all of them. The sample includes 150,000 to 200,000 clones, roughly 80% of them seen just once. Sequencing was carried out using PBMCs. This chain connects TRBV29-1 to TRBJ2-5; the match to TRBD1 covers 7 bases. The receptor's source is a woman in her thirties or forties in good health and CMV-seropositive. The CDR3 DNA sequence: TGCAGCGTTGGGGACAGTAATGATGGAGAGACCCAGTACTTC. It codes for CSVGDSNDGETQYF.